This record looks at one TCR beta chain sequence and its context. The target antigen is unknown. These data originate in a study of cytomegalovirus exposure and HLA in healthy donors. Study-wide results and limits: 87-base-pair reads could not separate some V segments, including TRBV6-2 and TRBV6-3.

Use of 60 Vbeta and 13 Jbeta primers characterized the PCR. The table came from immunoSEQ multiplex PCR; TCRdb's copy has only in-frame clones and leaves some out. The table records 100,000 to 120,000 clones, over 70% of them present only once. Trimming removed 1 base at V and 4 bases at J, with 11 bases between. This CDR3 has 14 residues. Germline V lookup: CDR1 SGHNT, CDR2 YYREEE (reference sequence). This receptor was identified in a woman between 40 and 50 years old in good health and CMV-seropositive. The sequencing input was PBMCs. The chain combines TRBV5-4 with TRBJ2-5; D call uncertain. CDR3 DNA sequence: TGTGCCAGCAGCTTGTTCATCGAGCCAGAGACCCAGTACTTC. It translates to CASSLFIEPETQYF.